These 6 T cell receptor beta chains originate from one sample sequenced in a study of T-cell memory formation after mild COVID-19. TCRdb reprocessed the 5' RACE reads via MiXCR and lists one record per CDR3 protein. The sample records roughly 150,000 distinct CDR3 sequences, about 15% being singletons. Sequencing used PBMCs or a T cell subset sorted from them (not recorded which). These receptors were obtained from an adult woman who had mild COVID-19 (a few samples of this study predate the infection). Cell type and time point are not known.

This clonotype was observed a handful of times. Here the CDR3 reads CASSSFPLAGTSTDTQYF. The CDR3 DNA reads TGTGCCAGCAGTTCATTTCCTCTAGCGGGGACCAGCACAGATACGCAGTATTTT. The chain joins TRBV27 to TRBJ2-3; 9 bases are a match to TRBD2. Germline values: CDR1 MNHEY, CDR2 SMNVEV (reference sequence). V lost 4 bases and J lost 0; bases outside the gene matches: 11. CDR3 size: 18 residues.

The rearrangement uses TRBV15 and TRBJ2-7, with 10 bases fitting TRBD2. This CDR3 spans 14 amino acids. V was clipped by 3 bases and J by 2 bases; unmatched bases: 1. CDR1 and CDR2 (germline): LNHNV, YYDKDF (reference sequence). The CDR3 loop reads CATSSGLAAYEQYF. CDR3 sequence (DNA): TGTGCCACCAGCAGCGGACTAGCGGCCTACGAGCAGTACTTC.

In its sample, this clonotype was seen a few times. This sequence joins TRBV3-1 and TRBJ1-6; no firm D call. V lost 0 bases to trimming and J lost 6 bases, with 9 bases between them. CDR1 and CDR2 (germline): LGHDT, YNNKEL (reference sequence). The CDR3 extends over 15 amino acids. The CDR3 reads CASSQEMAGNSPLHF. CDR3 DNA: TGTGCCAGCAGCCAAGAGATGGCGGGTAATTCACCCCTCCACTTT.

This clonotype was seen only a few times. The CDR3 coding sequence is TGTGCCAGCGGGGGTCAGCCCCAGCATTTT. Its translation is CASGGQPQHF. The chain joins TRBV12-3 or TRBV12-4 to TRBJ1-5; TRBD1 might be the D (5 bases). CDR3 length: 10 residues. Trimming removed 8 bases from V and 6 bases from J, with 5 bases in between.

The chain links TRBV5-1 to TRBJ1-1; D gene ambiguous. Trimming cost V 4 bases and J 2 bases, with 9 bases left between them. The CDR3 loop spans 13 amino acids. Germline CDR1 reads SGHRS; CDR2 reads YFSETQ. CDR3 bases: TGCGCCAGCAGCCGGACCACAAACACTGAAGCTTTCTTT. It encodes CASSRTTNTEAFF.

This clonotype was counted ten times or more. The rearrangement uses TRBV5-1 and TRBJ2-1; D remains unclear. This CDR3 has 14 amino acids. Per germline, CDR1 SGHRS and CDR2 YFSETQ. The ends were cut back, 5 bases at V and 7 bases at J, with 16 bases in the middle. The CDR3 reads CASSRSAGANEQFF. CDR3 bases: TGCGCCAGCAGTCGGAGCGCAGGCGCAAATGAGCAGTTCTTC.